This section outlines one T cell receptor beta chain sequence together with its context. The clone's antigen remains unknown. Base qualities were left out, and no much larger clone turns up one base away. Looking up the germline V gene (reference sequence) yields CDR1 LGHDT and CDR2 YNNKEL. Measured from the cysteine to the phenylalanine, the CDR3 is 14 residues long. The CDR3 DNA has 42 bases and is translated from base 1. V drops 5 bases and J drops 6 bases, leaving 14 bases in between. The record originates from a study of T cells after yellow fever vaccination (dated by TCRdb to between 2018 and 2021). Regarding the complete study: Libraries from fractions with low cell numbers were prepared with the SMART-Seq v4 Ultra Low Input RNA kit. To follow T-cell clones before and after both primary and booster YFV17D yellow fever vaccination, bulk TCR alpha and beta repertoires underwent longitudinal sequencing. The cohort comprised two healthy male donors, one aged 18 to 29 and one aged 30 to 40 years. Blood was drawn at multiple timepoints before and after primary and secondary immunization, with bulk PBMC replicates and cell subsets isolated. Overall study results and their limits: The secondary T-cell response was found to be weaker but faster than the primary response, with a peak reached on day 5 rather than on day 15. A small fraction of clonotypes appeared in both the CD4 and CD8 compartments, likely as a result of convergent recombination. Because the study included only a couple of donors, the extent to which the findings can be generalized is limited. Most clones expanded after primary vaccination were re-detected after the booster (about 96% of CD4 and 88% of CD8), suggesting broad memory maintenance. Because abundant contaminating clonotypes from the bulk population could be contained in FACS-sorted repertoires, computational filtering was required.

Sequencing took place on an Illumina NovaSeq 6000. TCR cDNA was synthesized by 5'RACE template switching, through which a universal primer site and unique molecular identifiers were introduced. Priming for cDNA synthesis came from both the TCR alpha and TCR beta constant segments. Two PCR steps were used to amplify libraries, with sample barcodes and sequencing adapters being added in the second step. Sequencing of the libraries was done on either Illumina HiSeq 2500 (2x100 bp) or NovaSeq (2x150 bp). On the authors' methods: Reads were demultiplexed and collapsed into UMI consensus sequences with MIGEC, and V(D)J alignment was performed with MiXCR. Clonotypes responding to the vaccine were identified with edgeR on replicate PBMC samples, with the criteria of FDR below 0.01 and a log2 fold change above 5 up to day 15. Each bulk clonotype received a CD4 or CD8 identity based on whether the sequenced CD4 or CD8 repertoire contained that clonotype at higher abundance. TCRdb cleaned the public reads at Q25 with fastp, built clones with MiXCR and kept in-frame beta chains. Merged by CDR3 protein, the rows form single entries marked with the most common genes and DNA. These V and J calls rely on TCRdb rather than the paper's analysis. The sample table lists around 310,000 distinct CDR3 sequences, over 3.5% of them with a count of one. The ten largest clones take up just under 20% of the sample.

The sample's treatment or condition label, decoded: live attenuated yellow fever vaccine strain. At each blood-draw timepoint, two biological replicates of bulk PBMCs were obtained. A standard Ficoll-Paque protocol was used to isolate PBMCs from peripheral blood. TriZol was used to extract RNA from bulk PBMCs, from CD4 and CD8 fractions, and from dextramer-positive and dextramer-negative fractions. The rearranged chain carries TRBV3-1 and TRBJ2-4; TRBD1 is a possible D gene, resting on 6 matching bases. The specimen comprised PBMCs, sampled 15 days after the yellow fever booster vaccination. The sequence derives from a man aged 18 to 30 who received the YFV17D yellow fever vaccine. DNA sequence: TGTGCCAGCAGCACGTCAGGGGTCCCAAACATTCAGTACTTC. Its protein reads: CASSTSGVPNIQYF. When the CDR3 is completed using the reference TRBV3-1 and TRBJ2-4 genes on either side, the full variable domain is DTAVSQTPKYLVTQMGNDKSIKCEQNLGHDTMYWYKQDSKKFLKIMFSYNNKELIINETVPNRFSPKSPDKAHLNLHINSLELGDSAVYFCASSTSGVPNIQYFGAGTRLSVL.